This T cell receptor (beta chain) was sequenced for a study of read filtering for tumor transcriptome and immune sequencing (dated by TCRdb to the early 2020s). For the study in its entirety: The cohort was composed of some 16 male and 13 to 15 female patients, with a mean age of about 65 years and an age range of roughly 45 to 90. One of the main goals was to work out a read-filtering strategy for immune repertoire data, in particular whether clonotypes backed by only a single read should be removed. By revised international staging, roughly eight patients were R-ISS I, under 20 were R-ISS II and 6 or 7 were R-ISS III. After DNase treatment, whole-transcriptome libraries were prepared using the TruSeq RNA Access Library Prep Kit. Using the same bone marrow samples, the study compared TCR repertoires obtained by targeted immune repertoire sequencing with those obtained by bulk whole-transcriptome sequencing. TCR-region mapped reads per sample ranged from about 4.05 to 10.27 million with IR-seq versus only roughly 75 to 1273 with RNA-seq.

Findings and caveats that apply to the study as a whole: Compared with RNA-seq, IR-seq captured clonotypes at much greater depth and more reliably, and a smaller IR-seq throughput was enough to identify most of the shared clonotypes. Single-read clonotypes made up roughly four fifths of clonotypes but only roughly 3.5% of total reads in IR-seq, compared with more than 65% of clonotypes and 35% to 55% of reads in RNA-seq. The correlation between IR-seq and RNA-seq shared clonotype proportions rose when single-read clonotypes were removed. The sorted CD138-negative fraction was a mixed bone marrow immune population, not purified T cells.

Each patient had bone marrow sampled at the time of active disease. Ficoll-Hypaque density gradient centrifugation was used to isolate bone marrow mononuclear cells. Myeloma plasma cells were removed and CD138-negative cells were obtained by negative selection following labeling with CD138 magnetic microbeads on a MACS separator. Purity of the isolated cells was checked by flow cytometry on an Attune NxT using CD138 antibodies. TRIzol reagent was used to extract total RNA, and a NanoDrop spectrophotometer was used to quantify the extracted RNA. For each patient, the CD138-negative bone marrow sample underwent paired RNA-seq and IR-seq. CDR1 is given as KGHDR and CDR2 as SFDVKD, both from the germline V gene. V and J lose 1 base and 2 bases, and a span of 5 bases separates them. There are 14 amino acids in the CDR3, from cysteine to phenylalanine inclusive. The retained sequence is limited to the CDR3, 42 bases, with the frame set at the first base.

This clonotype has at least ten counts. What antigen it recognizes has not been identified. No much larger clone is present one base from it, and per-base qualities are unavailable. The Immunoverse kit was used to build TCR libraries from about 430 ng RNA, with molecular barcoded adaptors covering alpha/delta and beta/gamma chains. TCR library preparation was performed with the same RNA that was used for transcriptome sequencing. Sequencing of the TCR libraries was done on an Illumina HiSeq 4000 with 2 x 150 cycles. In the original analysis: With MiXCR, TCR reads were aligned to human V, D, J and C references and assembled into CDR3 clonotypes, with quality filtering and error correction included. The tcR package in R was used to analyze clonotype counts and gene usage diversity. Raw mapping reads were checked after the RNA-seq reads had been mapped by STAR aligner version 2.5.3a onto the human GRCh37 genome. IR-seq fastq files were randomly downsampled with Seqtk 1.3 to test the effect of sequencing depth on detected clonotypes. The public reads were run again by TCRdb, first through fastp at Q25 and then through MiXCR, and only productive beta chains were kept. Each CDR3 protein appears once, grouped with its most common genes and DNA. In this record, the V and J calls reflect TCRdb's handling and not the investigators' own analysis. For this sample the table gives more than 45,000 distinct CDR3 sequences, of which roughly a fifth were detected only once. The biggest ten clones account for less than 20% of the sample.

The sequencing input was a population of CD138-negative cells sorted from bone marrow. The cell subset or site label here, explained by the study, means: bone marrow mononuclear cells depleted of CD138+ plasma/myeloma cells by negative magnetic selection. The chain employs TRBV24-1 and TRBJ1-5, with no reliable assignment of the D segment. The TCR sequence derives from a donor over 35 with multiple myeloma. The CDR3 loop reads CATSDFSRNQPQHF. Read as DNA, the sequence is TGTGCCACCAGTGATTTTTCCCGCAATCAGCCCCAGCATTTT.